This T cell receptor beta chain was found in a study of control samples from healthy donors and cancer patients. This clone was detected a few times. The table came from immunoSEQ multiplex PCR; TCRdb's copy has only in-frame clones and leaves some out. This table has around 110,000 clones, about 88% appearing once. The clonotype comes from a woman between 65 and 79 years old in good health. The sequencing input was blood.

This chain's CDR3 is CASSLTQGIRDEQFF. The CDR3 DNA reads TGTGCCAGCAGCTTAACACAGGGAATTAGAGATGAGCAGTTCTTC. V and J are TRBV7-3 and TRBJ2-1; TRBD1 might be the D (6 bases). The CDR3 is 15 amino acids. The ends were cut back, 0 bases at V and 8 bases at J, with 14 bases in the middle. In germline, CDR1 is SGHTA, CDR2 FQGTGA. Variable domain in full (rest from reference TRBV7-3 and TRBJ2-1): GAGVSQTPSNKVTEKGKYVELRCDPISGHTALYWYRQSLGQGPEFLIYFQGTGAADDSGLPNDRFFAVRPEGSVSTLKIQRTERGDSAVYLCASSLTQGIRDEQFFGPGTRLTVL.